This T cell receptor beta chain was profiled in a study of CD8 T cells in ankylosing spondylitis. Study-level points and caveats: Blood from ankylosing spondylitis patients appeared to carry a characteristic roughly eight-variant TCR beta motif. The clones that were linked to disease were reported to be significantly enriched in matched synovial fluid samples from ankylosing spondylitis patients. Some of the motif variants had earlier been found in reactive arthritis patients' fluid and blood.

TCRdb redid the calling of the 5' RACE reads with MiXCR, one entry per CDR3 protein. This sample yields fewer than 500,000 distinct CDR3 sequences, of which approximately 20% are seen a single time; 16% belongs to the top ten. This CDR3 region has 15 residues. CDR1 is SQVTM and CDR2 is ANQGSEA in the germline V gene. The germline V and J ends were trimmed by 6 bases and 3 bases, with 18 bases remaining between them. In this sample, this clonotype turned up once. Its antigen is unidentified. The chain joins TRBV29-1 to TRBJ1-5; tentative D call: TRBD1 (5 bases). The sequencing sample was made of blood, either unsorted or a sorted T cell fraction (not recorded which). The TCR sequence derives from a male donor with ankylosing spondylitis. CDR3 protein: CSVGVGGEPNQPQHF. The CDR3 DNA follows: TGCAGCGTGGGGGTGGGAGGGGAACCCAATCAGCCCCAGCATTTT.